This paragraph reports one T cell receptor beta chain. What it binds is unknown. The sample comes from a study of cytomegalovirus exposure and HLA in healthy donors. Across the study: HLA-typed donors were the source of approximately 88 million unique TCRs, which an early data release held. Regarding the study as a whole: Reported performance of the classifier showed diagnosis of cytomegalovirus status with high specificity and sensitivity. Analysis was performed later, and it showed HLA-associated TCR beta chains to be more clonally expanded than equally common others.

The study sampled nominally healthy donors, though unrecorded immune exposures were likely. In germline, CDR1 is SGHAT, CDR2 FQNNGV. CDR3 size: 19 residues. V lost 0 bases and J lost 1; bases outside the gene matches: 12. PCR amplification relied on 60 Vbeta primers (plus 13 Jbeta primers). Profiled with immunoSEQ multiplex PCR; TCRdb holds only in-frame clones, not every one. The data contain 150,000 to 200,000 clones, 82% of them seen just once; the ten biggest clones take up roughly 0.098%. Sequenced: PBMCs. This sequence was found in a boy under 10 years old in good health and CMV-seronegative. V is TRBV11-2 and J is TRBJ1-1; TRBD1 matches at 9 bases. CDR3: CASSLDRTGGFSWNTEAFF. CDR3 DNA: TGTGCCAGCAGCTTAGATCGAACAGGGGGCTTTTCGTGGAACACTGAAGCTTTCTTT.